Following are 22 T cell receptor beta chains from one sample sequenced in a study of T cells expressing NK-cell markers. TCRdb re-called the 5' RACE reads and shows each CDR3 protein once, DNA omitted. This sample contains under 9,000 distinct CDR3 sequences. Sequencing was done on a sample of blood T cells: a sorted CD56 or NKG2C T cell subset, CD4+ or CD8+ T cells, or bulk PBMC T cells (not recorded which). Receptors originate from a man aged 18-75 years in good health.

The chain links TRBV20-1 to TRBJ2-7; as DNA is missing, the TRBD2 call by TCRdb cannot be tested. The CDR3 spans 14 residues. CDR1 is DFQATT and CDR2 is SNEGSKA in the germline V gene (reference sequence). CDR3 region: CSVLLAGDLHEQYF.

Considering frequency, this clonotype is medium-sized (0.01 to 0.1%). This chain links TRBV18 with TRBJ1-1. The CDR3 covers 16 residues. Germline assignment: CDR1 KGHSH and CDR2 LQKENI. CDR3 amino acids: CASSESGTWGNTEAFF.

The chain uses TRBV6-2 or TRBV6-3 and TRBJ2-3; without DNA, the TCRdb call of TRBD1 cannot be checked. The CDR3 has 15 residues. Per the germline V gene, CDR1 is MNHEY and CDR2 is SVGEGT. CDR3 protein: CASSYGQGATDTQYF.

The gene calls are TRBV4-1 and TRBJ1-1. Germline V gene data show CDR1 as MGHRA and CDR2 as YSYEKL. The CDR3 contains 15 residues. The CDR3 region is CASSQEGLEHLEAFF.

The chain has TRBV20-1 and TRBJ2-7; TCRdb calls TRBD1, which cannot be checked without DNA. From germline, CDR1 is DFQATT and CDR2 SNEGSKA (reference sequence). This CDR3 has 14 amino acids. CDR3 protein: CSASLGQGIYEQYF.

The CDR3 is CSARVAKEGLETQYF. The V and J genes are TRBV20-1 and TRBJ2-5; no DNA is available, so the TRBD2 call from TCRdb remains unchecked. Germline V lookup: CDR1 DFQATT, CDR2 SNEGSKA (reference sequence). The CDR3 spans 15 residues.

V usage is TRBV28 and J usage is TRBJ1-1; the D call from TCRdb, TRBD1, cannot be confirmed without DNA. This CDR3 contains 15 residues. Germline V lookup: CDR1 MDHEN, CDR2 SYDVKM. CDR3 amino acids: CASNQPGRQGSEAFF.

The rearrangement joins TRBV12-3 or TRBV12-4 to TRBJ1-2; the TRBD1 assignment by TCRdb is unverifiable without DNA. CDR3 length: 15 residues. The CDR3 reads CASSLRGGSPYGYTF.

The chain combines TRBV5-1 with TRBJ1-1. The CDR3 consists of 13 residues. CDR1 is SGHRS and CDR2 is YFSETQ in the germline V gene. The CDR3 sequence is CASSREGNTEAFF.

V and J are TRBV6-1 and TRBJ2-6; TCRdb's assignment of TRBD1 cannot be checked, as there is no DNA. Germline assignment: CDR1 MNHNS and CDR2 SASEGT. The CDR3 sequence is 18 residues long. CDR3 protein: CASSGEDRGGSGANVLTF.

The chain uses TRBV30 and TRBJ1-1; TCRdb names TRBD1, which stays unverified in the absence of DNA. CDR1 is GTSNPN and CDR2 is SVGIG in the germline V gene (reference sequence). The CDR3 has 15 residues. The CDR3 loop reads CAWIQGPRLNTEAFF.

The CDR3 region is CSAILAEPYEQYF. The chain is built from TRBV20-1 and TRBJ2-7; without DNA, the TCRdb call of TRBD2 cannot be checked. The CDR3 runs to 13 residues. Germline V lookup: CDR1 DFQATT, CDR2 SNEGSKA (reference sequence).

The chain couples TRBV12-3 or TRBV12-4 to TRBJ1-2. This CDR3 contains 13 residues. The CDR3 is CASSFFPSYGYTF.

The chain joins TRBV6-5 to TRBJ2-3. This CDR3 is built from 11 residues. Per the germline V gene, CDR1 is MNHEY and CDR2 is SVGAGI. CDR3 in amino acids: CASSLGYTQYF.

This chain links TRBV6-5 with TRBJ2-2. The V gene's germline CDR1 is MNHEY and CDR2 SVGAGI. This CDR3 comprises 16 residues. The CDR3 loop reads CASSYSNSWNTGELFF.

The CDR3 is CASSPPWGAGEQYF. The V call is TRBV18, the J call TRBJ2-7. Germline V gene data show CDR1 as KGHSH and CDR2 as LQKENI. This CDR3 region has 14 residues.

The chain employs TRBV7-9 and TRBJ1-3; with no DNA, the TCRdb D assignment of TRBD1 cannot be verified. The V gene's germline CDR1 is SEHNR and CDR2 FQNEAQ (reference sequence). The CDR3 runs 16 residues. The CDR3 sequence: CASSSTRGTSGNTIYF.

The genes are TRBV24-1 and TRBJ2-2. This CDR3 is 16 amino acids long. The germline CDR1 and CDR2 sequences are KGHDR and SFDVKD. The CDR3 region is CATSDLEQDYTGELFF.

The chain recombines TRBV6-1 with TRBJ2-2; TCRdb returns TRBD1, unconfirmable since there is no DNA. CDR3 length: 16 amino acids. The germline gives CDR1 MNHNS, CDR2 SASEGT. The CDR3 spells CASSDRTGGGTGELFF.

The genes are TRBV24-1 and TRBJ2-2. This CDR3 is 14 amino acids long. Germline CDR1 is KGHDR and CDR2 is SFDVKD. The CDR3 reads CATSDRTDTGELFF.

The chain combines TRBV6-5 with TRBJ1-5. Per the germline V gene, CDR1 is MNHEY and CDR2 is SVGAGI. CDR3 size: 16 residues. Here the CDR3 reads CASSSLGLWGNQPQHF.

Here the CDR3 reads CASSFDRPQYF. The chain joins TRBV7-9 to TRBJ2-5. The CDR3 is 11 residues long. CDR1 is SEHNR and CDR2 is FQNEAQ in the germline V gene (reference sequence). Drawing the rest from reference TRBV7-9 and TRBJ2-5, the complete variable domain is DTGVSQNPRHKITKRGQNVTFRCDPISEHNRLYWYRQTLGQGPEFLTYFQNEAQLEKSRLLSDRFSAERPKGSFSTLEIQRTEQGDSAMYLCASSFDRPQYFGPGTRLLVL.